This record covers a single T cell receptor (beta chain). This sample stems from a study of blood T cell repertoires in COVID-19. Assay: immunoSEQ multiplex PCR; the TCRdb copy retains only in-frame clones and omits some. The table records approximately 250,000 clones, about 88% of them present only once. V was pared by 1 base and J by 8 bases, with 14 bases of the junction left unmatched. The CDR3 consists of 18 residues. Looked up from germline, CDR1 is LGHDT and CDR2 is YNNKEL (reference sequence). Material for sequencing was PBMCs or T cells enriched from blood (not recorded which). The V call is TRBV3-1 (or the pseudogene TRBV3-2), the J call TRBJ2-1; 10 bases are shared with TRBD2. This clonotype was sampled from a man younger than 40 with acute COVID-19. The CDR3 nucleotides are TGTGCCAGCAGCCAAGGTCAGCTAGCGGGGGCCCCCGGGGATGAGCAGTTCTTC. It translates to CASSQGQLAGAPGDEQFF.